This T cell receptor beta chain emerged from a study of radiotherapy plus CTLA-4 blockade in lung cancer. Study-level background: There were objective responses in around 18% of patients, and 31% had disease control.

The table came from immunoSEQ multiplex PCR; TCRdb's copy has only in-frame clones and leaves some out. The profile shows around 44,000 clones, approximately 86% of them singletons. Study-level points and caveats: There was expansion of tumor-derived TCR clones in blood after radiotherapy plus ipilimumab.

V gave up 8 bases and J gave up 4 bases; unmatched junction bases: 3. Germline CDR1 SQVTM, CDR2 ANQGSEA. This CDR3 is built from 11 residues. The study treated chemo-refractory metastatic non-small-cell lung cancer patients with focal radiation plus ipilimumab CTLA-4 blockade. As regards this clone: Its target is unknown.

The sequences come from peripheral blood, collected from a patient treated with radiotherapy plus ipilimumab. This TCR came from a human donor with non-small cell lung cancer that progressed on radiotherapy plus ipilimumab. Some clones in this sample may be carry-over from other donors' samples. The chain links TRBV29-1 to TRBJ2-3, with TRBD2 identical over 7 bases. CDR3 nucleotide sequence: TGCAGCATCCGGGGGGCAGATACGCAGTATTTT. This translates into CSIRGADTQYF.